Presented here are 31 T cell receptor beta chains from one specimen sequenced in a study of post-analysis software for immune sequencing data. Study outcomes and limitations: There were a few TRBV segments more frequent in patients than controls, and TRBV5-6, TRBV5-1 and TRBV20-1 were among them.

Their antigens are not known. Unique molecular identifiers were built into the TCR beta cDNA libraries. TCRdb re-called the PCR reads with MiXCR, one entry per CDR3 protein. The sample lists roughly 580,000 distinct CDR3 sequences, 44% occurring once. Sequencing used blood. Receptor source: a girl aged 10-17 years with multiple sclerosis.

This clonotype was observed many times. V is TRBV7-3 and J is TRBJ2-7; D perhaps matches TRBD1 (6 bases). The CDR3 is 15 amino acids. Germline CDR1 and CDR2: SGHTA and FQGTGA. V shed 2 bases and J shed 0 bases, with 11 bases lying between them. The CDR3 loop reads CASSLQQGSSYEQYF. CDR3 DNA sequence: TGTGCCAGCAGCTTACAACAGGGAAGCTCCTACGAGCAGTACTTC.

The rearrangement joins TRBV5-1 to TRBJ2-1; D could derive from TRBD1 or TRBD2 (5 bases each). Trimming stripped 4 bases from V and 7 bases from J, with 15 bases between. The germline CDR1 and CDR2 sequences are SGHRS and YFSETQ. The CDR3 consists of 14 residues. In DNA, the CDR3 is TGCGCCAGCAGCCCCTGGGACGCTGAGAATGAGCAGTTCTTC. Translation: CASSPWDAENEQFF.

This clonotype appeared a few times. This chain joins TRBV20-1 and TRBJ2-4; D might be TRBD2 (6 bases). The J call is doubtful: the DNA matches TRBJ2-7 better. The CDR3 is made up of 15 amino acids. Germline CDR1 and CDR2: DFQATT and SNEGSKA (reference sequence). The CDR3 reads CSAYRAGTRSGEQYF. CDR3 DNA: TGCAGTGCTTACCGTGCAGGGACTCGGAGCGGCGAGCAGTACTTC.

The chain links TRBV3-1 to TRBJ2-5; 8 nucleotides match TRBD1. CDR3 length equals 14 residues. Germline V gives CDR1 LGHDT, CDR2 YNNKEL (reference sequence). V gave up 5 bases and J gave up 5 bases; unmatched junction bases: 7. CDR3 sequence reads: CASSSEDRVETQYF. CDR3 DNA: TGTGCCAGCAGCTCCGAGGACAGGGTGGAGACCCAGTACTTC.

V is TRBV20-1 and J is TRBJ2-1; D unclear. Looked up from germline, CDR1 is DFQATT and CDR2 is SNEGSKA (reference sequence). V lost 0 bases and J 2 bases, leaving 14 bases between the germline ends. This CDR3 contains 16 residues. CDR3 nucleotide sequence: TGCAGTGCTAGAGATCCCCGAGGTGGGACCTACAATGAGCAGTTCTTC. It is translated as CSARDPRGGTYNEQFF.

V is TRBV20-1 and J is TRBJ2-3; the match to TRBD2 covers 13 bases. The CDR3 runs to 17 residues. V shed 3 bases and J 3 bases; nucleotides not matched to a gene: 9. Germline V lookup: CDR1 DFQATT, CDR2 SNEGSKA (reference sequence). CDR3 nucleotide sequence: TGCAGTGCTAGGCTGGGACTAGCGGGAAGGCTGACAGATACGCAGTATTTT. Its protein is CSARLGLAGRLTDTQYF.

The chain employs TRBV21-1 and TRBJ2-3; the table gives TRBD2 as D, unverified against the DNA. TRBV21-1 is termed a pseudogene. CDR3 size: 17 residues. The CDR3 DNA sequence: TGTGCCAGCAGCAAAGGGGGTGCAAGGCTAGCGGGGGATAGGGAGTATTTT. This codes for CASSKGGARLAGDREYF.

The chain links TRBV2 to TRBJ2-7; D is perhaps TRBD1 (6 bases). The CDR3 length is 14 residues. V was cut by 4 bases and J by 0 bases, with 10 bases left in between. Looked up from germline, CDR1 is SNHLY and CDR2 is FYNNEI. CDR3 coding DNA: TGTGCCAGCAGTGTCAGCAGGGGCTCCTACGAGCAGTACTTC. Its protein product is CASSVSRGSYEQYF.

This clonotype was counted between two and nine times. The chain recombines TRBV30 with TRBJ2-3; a weak D match, TRBD1 (6 bases). Per germline, CDR1 GTSNPN and CDR2 SVGIG (reference sequence). The CDR3 length is 12 residues. The CDR3 loop is CAHGQSTDTQYF. The CDR3 region has the DNA TGTGCTCACGGACAGAGCACAGATACGCAGTATTTT.

J is TRBJ2-7 and V is TRBV6-2 or TRBV6-3, with D possibly matching TRBD1 (6 bases). Germline V lookup: CDR1 MNHEY, CDR2 SVGEGT. This CDR3 has 12 amino acids. The ends were cut back, 6 bases at V and 3 bases at J, with 9 bases in the middle. CDR3 nucleotides: TGTGCCAGCAGCTGGACAGTCTACGAGCAGTACTTC. It yields the protein CASSWTVYEQYF.

In this sample, this clonotype turned up a few times. The V gene is TRBV6-1, the J gene TRBJ1-1; D call uncertain. Trimming removed 5 bases from V and 4 bases from J, with 8 bases in between. Germline V gives CDR1 MNHNS, CDR2 SASEGT. CDR3 size: 12 residues. The CDR3 here is CASSLAATEAFF. CDR3 in DNA: TGTGCCAGCAGTTTGGCGGCCACTGAAGCTTTCTTT.

This rearrangement joins TRBV9 to TRBJ2-1, with 7 bases identical to TRBD2. V gave up 0 bases and J gave up 11 bases; unmatched junction bases: 11. The CDR3 extends over 15 amino acids. Germline V gene sequence: CDR1 SGDLS, CDR2 YYNGEE. CDR3 sequence: CASSVGGSGSVQQFF. As DNA, the CDR3 is TGTGCCAGCAGCGTAGGGGGTAGCGGGTCCGTTCAGCAGTTCTTC. Using reference TRBV9 and TRBJ2-1 for the parts outside the CDR3, the full variable domain is DSGVTQTPKHLITATGQRVTLRCSPRSGDLSVYWYQQSLDQGLQFLIQYYNGEERAKGNILERFSAQQFPDLHSELNLSSLELGDSALYFCASSVGGSGSVQQFFGPGTRLTVL.

This chain connects TRBV7-8 to TRBJ2-5, with D possibly TRBD2 on 5 matching bases. Trimming cost V 2 bases and J 5 bases, with 9 bases left between them. Germline CDR1 and CDR2: SGHVS and FQNEAQ. The CDR3 length is 13 residues. In nucleotides, the CDR3 is TGTGCCAGCAGCTTAATGCGGGCGGAGACCCAGTACTTC. It yields the protein CASSLMRAETQYF.

CDR3 sequence reads: CASSQDRGGYTF. In nucleotides, the CDR3 is TGTGCCAGCAGCCAAGATCGGGGTGGCTACACCTTC. The V gene is TRBV3-1, the J gene TRBJ1-2; no clear D gene. Trimming removed 0 bases at V and 7 bases at J, with 6 bases between. The germline gives CDR1 LGHDT, CDR2 YNNKEL (reference sequence). The CDR3 consists of 12 residues.

This clonotype was found once. The V call is TRBV7-9, the J call TRBJ2-5; D is possibly TRBD1 or TRBD2 (7 bases each). The J call may be wrong; the DNA end is better matched by TRBJ2-7. This CDR3 comprises 15 residues. The germline gives CDR1 SEHNR, CDR2 FQNEAQ (reference sequence). In DNA form, the CDR3 reads TGTGCCAGCAGCTCCGACAGGGAGGGAAGGTACGAGCAGTACTTC. Its translation: CASSSDREGRYEQYF.

A few counts support this clonotype. The chain couples TRBV29-1 to TRBJ2-5, with D possibly TRBD2 on 6 matching bases. The CDR3 extends over 14 amino acids. CDR1 and CDR2 (germline): SQVTM, ANQGSEA. This CDR3 is CGGRGIKYQETQYF. In DNA form, the CDR3 reads TGCGGGGGACGGGGGATAAAGTACCAAGAGACCCAGTACTTC.

This chain connects TRBV7-8 to TRBJ2-3, with D perhaps matching TRBD1 or TRBD2 (6 bases each). Germline CDR1 is SGHVS and CDR2 is FQNEAQ. This CDR3 region has 15 residues. V shed 1 base and J shed 5 bases, with 13 bases lying between them. CDR3 DNA: TGTGCCAGCAGCTTAGTCGGGAGAGGGGGAGATACGCAGTATTTT. Residues: CASSLVGRGGDTQYF.

This clonotype occurred a few times. This rearrangement joins TRBV20-1 to TRBJ2-3; D not resolved. CDR3 length: 11 residues. The germline V gene has CDR1 DFQATT and CDR2 SNEGSKA (reference sequence). Deletions cut 3 bases from V and 6 bases from J, with 7 bases between. CDR3: CSARAPDTQYF. The CDR3 nucleotides are TGCAGTGCTAGGGCTCCTGATACGCAGTATTTT.

There are a few counts of this clonotype. CDR3 residues: CASSSFGQGSTDTQYF. CDR3 nucleotides: TGCGCCAGCAGCTCCTTCGGACAGGGTAGCACAGATACGCAGTATTTT. This rearrangement joins TRBV5-1 to TRBJ2-3; 8 bases match TRBD1. Unmatched junction bases numbered 6, after V lost 3 bases and J lost 0 bases. The CDR3 has 16 amino acids. Germline-derived CDR1 and CDR2 are SGHRS and YFSETQ.

This clonotype was counted a few times. The V and J genes are TRBV5-1 and TRBJ1-1, with D unresolved. Germline V CDR1 and CDR2: SGHRS, YFSETQ. V lost 0 bases and J lost 8, with 11 bases in between. The CDR3 sequence is 13 residues long. The chain's CDR3 is CASSLGPGGEAFF. CDR3 bases: TGCGCCAGCAGCTTGGGACCAGGAGGCGAAGCTTTCTTT.

The rearrangement links TRBV20-1 to TRBJ2-7, with D possibly being TRBD2 (6 bases). With 6 bases removed from V and 0 bases from J, the gap between germline ends came to 9 bases. Per the germline V gene, CDR1 is DFQATT and CDR2 is SNEGSKA (reference sequence). This CDR3 has 12 amino acids. The CDR3 spells CSAGGASYEQYF. Here the CDR3 DNA reads TGCAGTGCCGGCGGGGCCTCCTACGAGCAGTACTTC.

The gene calls are TRBV7-2 and TRBJ1-2; D call uncertain. The CDR3 has 13 amino acids. Trimming shortened V by 1 base and J by 10 bases, and 13 bases separated the two germline ends. CDR1 and CDR2 from the germline V gene are SGHTA and FQGNSA. The DNA of the CDR3 is TGTGCCAGCAGCTTAGATAGCAGGTCAAACTACACCTTC. This codes for CASSLDSRSNYTF. Variable domain in full (rest from reference TRBV7-2 and TRBJ1-2): GAGVSQSPSNKVTEKGKDVELRCDPISGHTALYWYRQSLGQGLEFLIYFQGNSAPDKSGLPSDRFSAERTGGSVSTLTIQRTQQEDSAVYLCASSLDSRSNYTFGSGTRLTVV.

The V and J genes are TRBV12-3 or TRBV12-4 and TRBJ2-3; D gene ambiguous. This CDR3 spans 11 amino acids. V was trimmed by 5 bases and J by 11 bases, leaving 11 bases between them. In nucleotides, the CDR3 is TGTGCCAGCAGTCCACGGGCCGGGCAGTATTTT. Amino acid sequence: CASSPRAGQYF.

This clonotype was observed a few times. The V and J genes are TRBV7-2 and TRBJ1-2; no clear D. The length of the CDR3 is 14 residues. Germline CDR1 reads SGHTA; CDR2 reads FQGNSA. The V end lost 1 base, the J end lost 0 bases, and 6 bases lay between the germline ends. CDR3 in amino acids: CASSLVVSNYGYTF. Here the CDR3 DNA reads TGTGCCAGCAGCTTAGTTGTCTCTAACTATGGCTACACCTTC. Together with reference TRBV7-2 and TRBJ1-2, the CDR3 gives the full variable domain: GAGVSQSPSNKVTEKGKDVELRCDPISGHTALYWYRQSLGQGLEFLIYFQGNSAPDKSGLPSDRFSAERTGGSVSTLTIQRTQQEDSAVYLCASSLVVSNYGYTFGSGTRLTVV.

This clonotype was detected a few times. The chain combines TRBV7-8 with TRBJ2-7, with TRBD2 identical over 7 bases. The CDR3 is 16 amino acids. J lost 5 bases, V lost 0 bases, and 10 bases had no gene match. Germline V gives CDR1 SGHVS, CDR2 FQNEAQ. CDR3 DNA: TGTGCCAGCAGCTTAGCGCATTTTAGGGGAGGGCACGAGCAGTACTTC. It yields the protein CASSLAHFRGGHEQYF.

The V call is TRBV5-1, the J call TRBJ2-1, with D perhaps TRBD2 (5 bases). The germline V gene encodes CDR1 SGHRS and CDR2 YFSETQ. V was pared by 1 base and J by 4 bases, with 15 bases between. This CDR3 has 16 residues. In nucleotides, the CDR3 is TGCGCCAGCAGCTTGAGGGCTAGCTCCCAATACAATGAGCAGTTCTTC. Protein: CASSLRASSQYNEQFF. Variable domain in full (rest from reference TRBV5-1 and TRBJ2-1): KAGVTQTPRYLIKTRGQQVTLSCSPISGHRSVSWYQQTPGQGLQFLFEYFSETQRNKGNFPGRFSGRQFSNSRSEMNVSTLELGDSALYLCASSLRASSQYNEQFFGPGTRLTVL.

As to this clonotype: A much larger clone is a single base away; this may be a read error. CDR3 sequence reads: CASSPLSRDRGVDEQYF. The CDR3 DNA reads as TGTGCCAGCAGTCCCCTATCCCGGGACAGGGGAGTGGATGAGCAGTACTTC. The chain joins TRBV27 to TRBJ2-5; 10 nucleotides agree with TRBD1. CDR3 length: 17 residues. Germline V gene lookup returns CDR1 MNHEY and CDR2 SMNVEV (reference sequence). The trim removed 5 bases at V and 11 bases at J, leaving 20 bases unmatched.

The chain is built from TRBV12-3 or TRBV12-4 and TRBJ2-7; 10 bases align to TRBD2. With 3 bases clipped from V and 3 bases from J, the junction kept 8 bases outside the gene matches. The length of the CDR3 is 16 residues. The CDR3 bases are TGTGCCAGCAGTTTTGTTCTAGCGGGGGTGTACTACGAGCAGTACTTC. This sequence encodes CASSFVLAGVYYEQYF.

Remarks on this clonotype: A read error may produce the germline difference seen at one junction end. The chain uses TRBV12-3 or TRBV12-4 and TRBJ2-4, with no clear D. The J call may not be correct, given that the DNA end is closer to TRBJ2-7. There are 12 residues in the CDR3. CDR3 DNA: TGTGCCAGCAGTTCGCTCTCCTGCGAGCAGTACTTC. Its translation is CASSSLSCEQYF.

J is TRBJ2-7 and V is TRBV20-1, with D possibly matching TRBD2 (6 bases). Matching the DNA end better, TRBJ2-5 makes the J call doubtful. The CDR3 consists of 13 residues. Looked up from germline, CDR1 is DFQATT and CDR2 is SNEGSKA (reference sequence). This CDR3 reads CSAWDSQGETQYF. The CDR3 DNA reads as TGCAGTGCTTGGGACTCCCAGGGAGAGACCCAGTACTTC.

The count of this clonotype is one. The rearrangement uses TRBV6-6 and TRBJ2-7, with D tentatively TRBD1 or TRBD2 (5 bases each). Trimming left V 5 bases short and J 1 base short, with 12 bases between. The CDR3 covers 14 residues. Looked up from germline, CDR1 is MNHNY and CDR2 is SVGAGI (reference sequence). The CDR3 is CASSKWDDSYEQYF. For the CDR3, the DNA is TGTGCCAGCAGTAAATGGGACGATTCCTACGAGCAGTACTTC.